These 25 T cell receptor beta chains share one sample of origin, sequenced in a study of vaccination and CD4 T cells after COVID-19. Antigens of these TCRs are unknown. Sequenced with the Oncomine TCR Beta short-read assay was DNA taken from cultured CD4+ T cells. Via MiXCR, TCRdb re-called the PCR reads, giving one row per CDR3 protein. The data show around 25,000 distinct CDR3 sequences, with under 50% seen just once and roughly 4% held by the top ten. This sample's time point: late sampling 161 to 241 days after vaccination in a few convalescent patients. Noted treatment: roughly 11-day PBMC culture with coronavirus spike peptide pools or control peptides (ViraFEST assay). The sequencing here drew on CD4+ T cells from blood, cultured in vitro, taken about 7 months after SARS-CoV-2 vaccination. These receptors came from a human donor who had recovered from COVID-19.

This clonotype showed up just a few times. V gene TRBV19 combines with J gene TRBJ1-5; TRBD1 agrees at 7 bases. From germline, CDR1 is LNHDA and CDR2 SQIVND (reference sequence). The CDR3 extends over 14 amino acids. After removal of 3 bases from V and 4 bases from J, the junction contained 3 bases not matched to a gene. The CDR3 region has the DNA TGTGCCAGTAGTATCGGGACAGCTAATCAGCCCCAGCATTTT. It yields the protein CASSIGTANQPQHF.

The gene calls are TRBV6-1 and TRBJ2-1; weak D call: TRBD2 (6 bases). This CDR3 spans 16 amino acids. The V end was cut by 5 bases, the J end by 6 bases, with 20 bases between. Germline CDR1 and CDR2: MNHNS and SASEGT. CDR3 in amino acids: CASSLDPGLLTNEQFF. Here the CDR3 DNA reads TGTGCCAGCAGTCTTGACCCCGGACTACTCACCAATGAGCAGTTCTTC.

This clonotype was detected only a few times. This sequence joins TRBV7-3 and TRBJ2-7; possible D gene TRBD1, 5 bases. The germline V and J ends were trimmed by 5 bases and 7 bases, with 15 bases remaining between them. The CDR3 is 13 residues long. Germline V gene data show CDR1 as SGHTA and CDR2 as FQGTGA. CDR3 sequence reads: CASSADTQSEQYF. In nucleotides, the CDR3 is TGTGCCAGCAGCGCGGACACCCAAAGTGAGCAGTACTTC. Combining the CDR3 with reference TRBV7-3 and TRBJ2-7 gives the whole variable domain GAGVSQTPSNKVTEKGKYVELRCDPISGHTALYWYRQSLGQGPEFLIYFQGTGAADDSGLPNDRFFAVRPEGSVSTLKIQRTERGDSAVYLCASSADTQSEQYFGPGTRLTVT.

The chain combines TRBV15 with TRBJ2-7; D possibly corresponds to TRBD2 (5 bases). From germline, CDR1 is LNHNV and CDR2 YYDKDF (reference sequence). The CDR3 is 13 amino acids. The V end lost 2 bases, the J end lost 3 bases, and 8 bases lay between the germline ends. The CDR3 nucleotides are TGTGCCACCAGCAGACGCCGGGACTACGAGCAGTACTTC. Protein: CATSRRRDYEQYF.

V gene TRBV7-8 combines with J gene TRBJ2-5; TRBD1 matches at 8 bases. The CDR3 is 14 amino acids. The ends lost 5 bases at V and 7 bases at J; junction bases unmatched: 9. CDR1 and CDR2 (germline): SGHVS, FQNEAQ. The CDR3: CASSPRTGFGTQYF. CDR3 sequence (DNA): TGTGCCAGCAGCCCGAGGACAGGGTTCGGGACCCAGTACTTC.

CDR3 sequence (DNA): TGTGCCAGCTGGGTGGGGTATAGCAATCAGCCCCAGCATTTT. Translating gives CASWVGYSNQPQHF. V is TRBV6-1 and J is TRBJ1-5; D not resolved. V dropped 8 bases and J dropped 0 bases, with 11 bases sitting between them. Per the germline V gene, CDR1 is MNHNS and CDR2 is SASEGT. The CDR3 has 14 amino acids.

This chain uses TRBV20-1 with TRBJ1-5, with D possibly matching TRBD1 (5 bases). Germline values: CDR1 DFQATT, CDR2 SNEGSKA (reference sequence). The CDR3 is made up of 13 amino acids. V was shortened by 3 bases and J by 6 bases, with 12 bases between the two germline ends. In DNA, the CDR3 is TGCAGTGCTAGGAGGGACTCCCCTCAGCCCCAGCATTTT. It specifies CSARRDSPQPQHF.

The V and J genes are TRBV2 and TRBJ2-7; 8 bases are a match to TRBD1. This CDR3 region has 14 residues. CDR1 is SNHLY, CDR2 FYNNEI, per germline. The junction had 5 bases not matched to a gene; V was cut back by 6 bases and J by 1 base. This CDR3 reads CASRPGQESYEQYF. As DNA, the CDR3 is TGTGCCAGCAGGCCGGGACAGGAATCCTACGAGCAGTACTTC. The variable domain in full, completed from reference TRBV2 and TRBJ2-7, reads EPEVTQTPSHQVTQMGQEVILRCVPISNHLYFYWYRQILGQKVEFLVSFYNNEISEKSEIFDDQFSVERPDGSNFTLKIRSTKLEDSAMYFCASRPGQESYEQYFGPGTRLTVT.

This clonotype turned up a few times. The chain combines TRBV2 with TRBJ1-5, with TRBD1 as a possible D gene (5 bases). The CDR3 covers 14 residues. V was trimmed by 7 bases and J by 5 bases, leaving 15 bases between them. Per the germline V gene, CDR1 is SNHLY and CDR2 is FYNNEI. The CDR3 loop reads CASTKGSEDQPQHF. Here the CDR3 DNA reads TGTGCCAGCACGAAGGGGTCAGAGGATCAGCCCCAGCATTTT.

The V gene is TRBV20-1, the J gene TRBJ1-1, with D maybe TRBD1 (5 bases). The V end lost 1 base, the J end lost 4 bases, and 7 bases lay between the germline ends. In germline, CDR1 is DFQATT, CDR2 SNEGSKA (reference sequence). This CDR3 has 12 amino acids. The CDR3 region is CSARGGVTEAFF. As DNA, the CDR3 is TGCAGTGCTAGAGGGGGGGTCACTGAAGCTTTCTTT.

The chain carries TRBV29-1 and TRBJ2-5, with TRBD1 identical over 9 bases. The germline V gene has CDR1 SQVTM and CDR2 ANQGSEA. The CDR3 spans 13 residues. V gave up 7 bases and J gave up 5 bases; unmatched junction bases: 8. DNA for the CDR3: TGCAGCGAACGGGACAGGGCAGCGGAGACCCAGTACTTC. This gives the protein CSERDRAAETQYF.

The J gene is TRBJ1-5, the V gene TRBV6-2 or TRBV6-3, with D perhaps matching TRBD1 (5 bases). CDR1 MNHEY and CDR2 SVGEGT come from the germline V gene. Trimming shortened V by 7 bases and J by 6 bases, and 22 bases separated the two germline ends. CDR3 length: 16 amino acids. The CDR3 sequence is CASTVGGGPGGQPQHF. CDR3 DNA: TGTGCCAGCACCGTTGGGGGGGGACCGGGAGGTCAGCCCCAGCATTTT.

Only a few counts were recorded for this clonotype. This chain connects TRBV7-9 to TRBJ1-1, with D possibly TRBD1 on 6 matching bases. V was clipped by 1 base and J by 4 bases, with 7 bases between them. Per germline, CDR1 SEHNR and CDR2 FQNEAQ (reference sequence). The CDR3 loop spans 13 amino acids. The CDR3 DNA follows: TGTGCCAGCAGCTTAGGGGGGCTCACTGAAGCTTTCTTT. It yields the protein CASSLGGLTEAFF.

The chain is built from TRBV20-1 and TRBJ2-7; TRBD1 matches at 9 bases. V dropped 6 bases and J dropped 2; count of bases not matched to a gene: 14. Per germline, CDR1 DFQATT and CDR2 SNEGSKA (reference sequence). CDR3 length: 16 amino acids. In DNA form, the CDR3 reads TGCAGTGCGCCAACGACAGGGGGGAATATACCCTACGAGCAGTACTTC. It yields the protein CSAPTTGGNIPYEQYF.

The CDR3 here is CASSLLNEQFF. In nucleotides, the CDR3 is TGTGCCAGCAGCTTGCTCAATGAGCAGTTCTTC. The chain has TRBV5-4 and TRBJ2-1, with unresolved D. The CDR3 is 11 residues long. The V gene lost 1 base and the J gene lost 6 bases, with 2 bases spanning the gap. Germline values: CDR1 SGHNT, CDR2 YYREEE (reference sequence).

CDR3: CASSPWAAQETQYF. Here the CDR3 DNA reads TGTGCCAGCTCACCATGGGCAGCTCAAGAGACCCAGTACTTC. The chain recombines TRBV18 with TRBJ2-5; D ambiguous. CDR3 size: 14 residues. Per the germline V gene, CDR1 is KGHSH and CDR2 is LQKENI. Trimming removed 2 bases at V and 2 bases at J, with 9 bases between.

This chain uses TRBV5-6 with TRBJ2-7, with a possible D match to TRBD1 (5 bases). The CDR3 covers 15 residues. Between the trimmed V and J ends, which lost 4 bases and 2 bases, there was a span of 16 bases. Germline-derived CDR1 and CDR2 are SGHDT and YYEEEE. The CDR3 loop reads CASSPLGRAAYEQYF. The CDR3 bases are TGTGCCAGCAGCCCTCTCGGCAGGGCTGCCTACGAGCAGTACTTC.

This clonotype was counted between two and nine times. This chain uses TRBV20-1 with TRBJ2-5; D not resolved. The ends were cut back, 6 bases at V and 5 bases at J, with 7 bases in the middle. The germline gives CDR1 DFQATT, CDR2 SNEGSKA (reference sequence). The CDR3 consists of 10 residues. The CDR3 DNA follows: TGCAGTGCGCCCTCCGAGACCCAGTACTTC. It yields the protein CSAPSETQYF.

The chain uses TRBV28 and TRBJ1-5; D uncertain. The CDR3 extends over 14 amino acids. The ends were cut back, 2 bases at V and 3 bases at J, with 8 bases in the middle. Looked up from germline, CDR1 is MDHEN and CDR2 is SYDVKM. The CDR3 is CASSLLMDNQPQHF. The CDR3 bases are TGTGCCAGCAGTTTACTCATGGACAATCAGCCCCAGCATTTT.

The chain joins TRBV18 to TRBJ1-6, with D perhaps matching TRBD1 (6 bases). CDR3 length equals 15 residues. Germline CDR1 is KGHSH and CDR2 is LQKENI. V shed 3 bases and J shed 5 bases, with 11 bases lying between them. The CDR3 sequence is CASSPWTADNSPLHF. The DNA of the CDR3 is TGTGCCAGCTCACCGTGGACAGCCGATAATTCACCCCTCCACTTT.

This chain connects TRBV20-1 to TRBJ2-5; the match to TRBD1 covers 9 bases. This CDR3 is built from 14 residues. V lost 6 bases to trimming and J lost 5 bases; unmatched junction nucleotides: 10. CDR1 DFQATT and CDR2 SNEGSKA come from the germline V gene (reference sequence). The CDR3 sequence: CSAPPGTGPETQYF. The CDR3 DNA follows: TGCAGTGCCCCTCCCGGGACAGGGCCCGAGACCCAGTACTTC.

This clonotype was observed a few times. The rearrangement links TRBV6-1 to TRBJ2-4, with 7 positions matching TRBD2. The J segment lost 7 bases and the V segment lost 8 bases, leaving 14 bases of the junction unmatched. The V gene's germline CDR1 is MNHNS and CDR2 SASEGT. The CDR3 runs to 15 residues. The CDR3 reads CASVWDYGLENIQYF. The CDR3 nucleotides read TGTGCCAGCGTCTGGGACTACGGATTGGAGAACATTCAGTACTTC.

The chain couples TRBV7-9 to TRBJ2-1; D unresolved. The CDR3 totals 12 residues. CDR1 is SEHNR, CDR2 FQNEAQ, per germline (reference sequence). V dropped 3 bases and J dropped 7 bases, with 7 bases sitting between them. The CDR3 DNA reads TGTGCCAGCAGCTTCCCGAGAAATGAGCAGTTCTTC. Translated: CASSFPRNEQFF. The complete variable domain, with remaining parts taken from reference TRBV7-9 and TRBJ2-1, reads DTGVSQNPRHKITKRGQNVTFRCDPISEHNRLYWYRQTLGQGPEFLTYFQNEAQLEKSRLLSDRFSAERPKGSFSTLEIQRTEQGDSAMYLCASSFPRNEQFFGPGTRLTVL.

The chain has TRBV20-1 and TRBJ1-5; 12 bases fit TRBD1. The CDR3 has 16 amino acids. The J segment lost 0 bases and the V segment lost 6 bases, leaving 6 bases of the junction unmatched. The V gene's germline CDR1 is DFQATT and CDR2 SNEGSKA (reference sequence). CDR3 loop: CSATGQGARSNQPQHF. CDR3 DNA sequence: TGCAGTGCCACGGGACAGGGGGCTCGTAGCAATCAGCCCCAGCATTTT.

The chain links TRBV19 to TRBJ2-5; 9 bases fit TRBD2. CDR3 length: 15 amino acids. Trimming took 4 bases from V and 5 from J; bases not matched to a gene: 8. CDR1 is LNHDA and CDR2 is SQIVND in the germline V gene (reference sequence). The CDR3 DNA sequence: TGTGCCAGTAGTACGAGCGGGAGGTTTTCGGAGACCCAGTACTTC. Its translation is CASSTSGRFSETQYF.